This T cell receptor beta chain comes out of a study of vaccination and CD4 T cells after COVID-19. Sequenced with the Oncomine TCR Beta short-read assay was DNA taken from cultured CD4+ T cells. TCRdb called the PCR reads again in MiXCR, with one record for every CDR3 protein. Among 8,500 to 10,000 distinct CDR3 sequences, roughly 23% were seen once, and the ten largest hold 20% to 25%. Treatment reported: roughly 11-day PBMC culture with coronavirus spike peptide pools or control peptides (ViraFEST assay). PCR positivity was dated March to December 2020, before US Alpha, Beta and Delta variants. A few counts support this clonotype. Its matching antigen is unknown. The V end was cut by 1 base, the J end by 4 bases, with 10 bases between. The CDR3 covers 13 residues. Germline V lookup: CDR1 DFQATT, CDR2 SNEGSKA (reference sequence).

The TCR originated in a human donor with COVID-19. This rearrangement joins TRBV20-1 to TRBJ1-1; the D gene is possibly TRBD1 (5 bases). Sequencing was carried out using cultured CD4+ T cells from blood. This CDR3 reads CSARAPRATEAFF. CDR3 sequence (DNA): TGCAGTGCTAGAGCCCCCAGGGCCACTGAAGCTTTCTTT.